Given below is one T cell receptor (beta chain) in context. The data are from a study of shared clonotypes between healthy human individuals. Sequenced by immunoSEQ multiplex PCR; TCRdb stores in-frame clones only, minus some. In the table there are over a million clones, around 97% of which are singletons. This CDR3 has 15 residues. V was shortened by 7 bases and J by 0 bases, with 13 bases between the two germline ends. Per the germline V gene, CDR1 is MDHEN and CDR2 is SYDVKM. Material for sequencing was naive CD4+ T cells sorted from blood. The subset denotes: CD45RA+ positively selected. The receptor was derived from a man under 40 in good health. The chain has TRBV28 and TRBJ1-5; D is undetermined. The CDR3: CASTLAGYSNQPQHF. The CDR3 DNA reads TGTGCCAGCACCCTAGCGGGTTATAGCAATCAGCCCCAGCATTTT.